This T cell receptor beta chain derives from a study of shared clonotypes between healthy human individuals. This clone appeared a single time. Data came from immunoSEQ multiplex PCR; TCRdb stores just in-frame clones and leaves some out. The sample consists of approximately 1.5 million clones, approximately 98% of them appearing once. In germline, CDR1 is SEHNR, CDR2 FQNEAQ (reference sequence). This CDR3 region has 16 residues. V trimming: 4 bases; J trimming: 2 bases; junction bases outside the gene matches: 8. The J gene is TRBJ1-5, the V gene TRBV7-9, with 7 positions matching TRBD1. The sample consisted of naive CD4+ T cells sorted from blood. Subset defined: CD45RA+ positively selected. This receptor was identified in a man aged 30-40 years in good health. For the CDR3, the DNA is TGTGCCAGCAGCTCATGGACAGGCCTTGGCAATCAGCCCCAGCATTTT. This codes for CASSSWTGLGNQPQHF.